This T cell receptor beta chain is drawn from a study of blood T cell repertoires in COVID-19. Study-wide background: T cells, B-cell-depleted T cells, or PBMCs supplied cDNA or gDNA.

Germline lookup yields CDR1 MNHEY and CDR2 SMNVEV (reference sequence). V shed 6 bases and J 5 bases; nucleotides not matched to a gene: 11. This CDR3 has 16 amino acids. Profiled with immunoSEQ multiplex PCR; TCRdb holds only in-frame clones, not every one. The repertoire holds fewer than 500,000 clones, about nine tenths seen once, with approximately 1.5% in the top ten. This TCR came from a woman aged 25 to 45 with active or convalescent COVID-19. V is TRBV27 and J is TRBJ2-7; TRBD2 aligns across 12 bases. Material: peripheral blood. In DNA, the CDR3 is TGTGCCAGCAGGCAAAGGGCTAGCGGGGGGGCCCACGAGCAGTACTTC. Protein: CASRQRASGGAHEQYF.